The text below deals with one T cell receptor beta chain. This sample is part of a study of shared clonotypes between healthy human individuals. Study overall: Donors were a couple of women and three men aged 18 to 49.

Clones were read by immunoSEQ multiplex PCR, and TCRdb kept only the in-frame ones, dropping some. The sample carries 300,000 to 400,000 clones, around 87% recorded once. Material for sequencing was memory CD8+ T cells sorted from blood. This sample's subset: CD45RO+ cells pooled with CCR7-negative TemRA cells. The origin of this receptor is a man between 18 and 35 years old in good health.

The CDR3, as DNA: TGTGCCAGCAGCATAGGACGCCCTTATGGCTACACCTTC. Translated: CASSIGRPYGYTF. The V gene is TRBV5-4, the J gene TRBJ1-2; the D is unclear. The CDR3 covers 13 residues. Deletions cut 4 bases from V and 5 bases from J, with 12 bases between. Per germline, CDR1 SGHNT and CDR2 YYREEE (reference sequence).